A single T cell receptor (beta chain) is shown here with its context. Its specificity is not known. A split of CD4+ cells into CD45RA+ naive and CD45RA-negative memory subsets was performed. The authors loaded about 0.2 ug DNA, 25,000 to 30,000 T cell genomes, into sorted-subset replicate PCRs. Libraries were prepared by immunoSEQ multiplex PCR; TCRdb keeps only in-frame clonotypes and omits some of them. This sample has approximately 1.5 million clones; approximately 98.5% occur once, and the top ten carry approximately 0.4%. These data come from a study of shared clonotypes between healthy human individuals. The wider study: Used for every donor were three CD4 naive, three CD4 memory, two CD8 naive and one CD8 memory plate. Study outcomes and limitations: Across a handful of donors, naive CD4 shared around 5.1%, naive CD8 approximately 3.5%, memory CD4 2.3%, memory CD8 about 0.4%.

The CDR3 consists of 14 residues. With 6 bases clipped from V and 2 bases from J, the junction kept 6 bases outside the gene matches. Germline V CDR1 and CDR2: SNHLY, FYNNEI. This chain links TRBV2 with TRBJ1-2, with TRBD1 matching over 7 bases. The material sequenced was naive CD4+ T cells sorted from blood. Subset defined: CD45RA+ positively selected. The receptor's source is a man aged 30-40 years in good health. The CDR3 sequence is CASREMGQNYGYTF. The CDR3 DNA sequence: TGTGCCAGCAGAGAAATGGGACAGAACTATGGCTACACCTTC.